This TCR beta chain came from a study of lymphopenia after photon versus proton radiotherapy. CDR3 length: 14 amino acids. With V trimmed by 4 bases and J by 8 bases, 8 bases remained unmatched. Germline V gene sequence: CDR1 SGDLS, CDR2 YYNGEE. Overall study results and limits: Only patients who died were analyzed for survival; proton advantage is unproven. After lymphocyte nadir, photon-treated repertoires showed oligoclonal expansion, especially CD8+ Temra. Post-nadir TCR diversity decline inversely tracked overall survival among those who died.

The method was immunoSEQ multiplex PCR; TCRdb's version includes in-frame clones alone and lacks a portion of them. The table has roughly 61,000 clones, roughly nine tenths seen once. A word on this clone: Its antigen remains unknown.

Sequenced here: peripheral blood, sampled from a patient treated with proton-based radiotherapy. The source of this sequence is an elderly man with esophageal cancer. The chain has TRBV9 and TRBJ1-2; the match to TRBD1 covers 10 bases. Here the CDR3 DNA reads TGTGCCAGCAGCTTAAGAGGGACAGGGGAAGGCTACACCTTC. Its protein is CASSLRGTGEGYTF.